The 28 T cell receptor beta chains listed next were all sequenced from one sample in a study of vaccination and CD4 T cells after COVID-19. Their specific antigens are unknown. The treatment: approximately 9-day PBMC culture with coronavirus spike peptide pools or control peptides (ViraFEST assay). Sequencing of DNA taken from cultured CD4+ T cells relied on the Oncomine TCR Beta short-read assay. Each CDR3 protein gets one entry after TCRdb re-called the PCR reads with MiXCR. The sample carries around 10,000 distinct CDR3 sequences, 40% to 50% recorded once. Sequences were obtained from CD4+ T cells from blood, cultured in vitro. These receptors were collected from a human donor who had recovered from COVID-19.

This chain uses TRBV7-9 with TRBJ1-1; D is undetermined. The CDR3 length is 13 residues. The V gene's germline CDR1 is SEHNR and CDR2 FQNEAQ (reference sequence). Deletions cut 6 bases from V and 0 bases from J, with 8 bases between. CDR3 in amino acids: CASRQTVNTEAFF. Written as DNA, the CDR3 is TGTGCCAGCAGGCAGACTGTGAACACTGAAGCTTTCTTT.

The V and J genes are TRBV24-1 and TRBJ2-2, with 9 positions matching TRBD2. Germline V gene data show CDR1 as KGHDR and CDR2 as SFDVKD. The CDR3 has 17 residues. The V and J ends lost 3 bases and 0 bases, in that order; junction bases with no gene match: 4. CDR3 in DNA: TGTGCCACCAGTGATCCTGGACTAGCGACGAACACCGGGGAGCTGTTTTTT. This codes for CATSDPGLATNTGELFF.

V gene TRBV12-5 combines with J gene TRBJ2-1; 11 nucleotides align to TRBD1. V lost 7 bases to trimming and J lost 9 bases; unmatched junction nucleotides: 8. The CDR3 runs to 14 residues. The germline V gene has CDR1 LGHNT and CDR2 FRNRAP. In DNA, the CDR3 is TGTGCTAGTGCCCTCGGGACAGGGGGGGCTGAGCAGTTCTTC. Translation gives CASALGTGGAEQFF.

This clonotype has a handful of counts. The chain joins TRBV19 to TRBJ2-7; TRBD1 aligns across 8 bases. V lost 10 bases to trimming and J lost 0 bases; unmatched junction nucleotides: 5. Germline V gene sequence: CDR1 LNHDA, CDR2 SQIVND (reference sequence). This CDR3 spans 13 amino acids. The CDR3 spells CATRDRSSYEQYF. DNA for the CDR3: TGTGCCACCCGGGACAGGAGCTCCTACGAGCAGTACTTC. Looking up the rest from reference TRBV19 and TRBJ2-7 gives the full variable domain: DGGITQSPKYLFRKEGQNVTLSCEQNLNHDAMYWYRQDPGQGLRLIYYSQIVNDFQKGDIAEGYSVSREKKESFPLTVTSAQKNPTAFYLCATRDRSSYEQYFGPGTRLTVT.

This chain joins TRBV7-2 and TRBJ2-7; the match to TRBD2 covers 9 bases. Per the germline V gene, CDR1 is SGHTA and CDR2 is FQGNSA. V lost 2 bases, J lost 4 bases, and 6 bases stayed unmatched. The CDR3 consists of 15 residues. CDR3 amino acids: CASSLSAGGQYEQYF. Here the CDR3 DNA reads TGTGCCAGCAGCTTATCAGCGGGAGGTCAATACGAGCAGTACTTC.

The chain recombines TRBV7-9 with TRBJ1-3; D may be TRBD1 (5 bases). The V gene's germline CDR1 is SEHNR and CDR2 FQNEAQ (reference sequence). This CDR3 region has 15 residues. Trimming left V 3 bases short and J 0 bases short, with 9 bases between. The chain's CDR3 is CASSFGTVSGNTIYF. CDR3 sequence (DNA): TGTGCCAGCAGCTTTGGGACGGTCTCTGGAAACACCATATATTTT.

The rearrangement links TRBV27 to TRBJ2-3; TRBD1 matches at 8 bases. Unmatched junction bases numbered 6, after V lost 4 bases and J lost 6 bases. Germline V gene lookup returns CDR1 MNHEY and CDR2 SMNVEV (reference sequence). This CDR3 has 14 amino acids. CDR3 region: CASSSRGQGDTQYF. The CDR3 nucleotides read TGTGCCAGCAGTTCCCGCGGACAGGGCGATACGCAGTATTTT.

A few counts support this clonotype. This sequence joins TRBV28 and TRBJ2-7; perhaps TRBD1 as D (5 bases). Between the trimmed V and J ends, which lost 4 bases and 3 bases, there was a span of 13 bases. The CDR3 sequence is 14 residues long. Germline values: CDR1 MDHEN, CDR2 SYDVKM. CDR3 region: CASSSPDSIYEQYF. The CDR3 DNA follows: TGTGCCAGCAGTTCCCCCGACAGTATCTACGAGCAGTACTTC. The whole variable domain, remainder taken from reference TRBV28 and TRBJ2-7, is DVKVTQSSRYLVKRTGEKVFLECVQDMDHENMFWYRQDPGLGLRLIYFSYDVKMKEKGDIPEGYSVSREKKERFSLILESASTNQTSMYLCASSSPDSIYEQYFGPGTRLTVT.

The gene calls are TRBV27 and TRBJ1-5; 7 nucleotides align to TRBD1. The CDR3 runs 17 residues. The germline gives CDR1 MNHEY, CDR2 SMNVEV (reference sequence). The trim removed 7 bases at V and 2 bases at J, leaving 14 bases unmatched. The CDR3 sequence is CASKRQGGTGGNQPQHF. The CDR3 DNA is TGTGCCAGCAAACGACAGGGTGGGACTGGGGGCAATCAGCCCCAGCATTTT.

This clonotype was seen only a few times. CDR3: CASSSQGLAGATGELFF. The CDR3 nucleotides read TGTGCCAGCAGCTCCCAAGGACTAGCGGGAGCCACCGGGGAGCTGTTTTTT. V usage is TRBV5-4 and J usage is TRBJ2-2; 13 positions match TRBD2. Trimming cost V 3 bases and J 4 bases; bases outside gene matches: 6. The CDR3 sequence is 17 residues long. The V gene's germline CDR1 is SGHNT and CDR2 YYREEE (reference sequence).

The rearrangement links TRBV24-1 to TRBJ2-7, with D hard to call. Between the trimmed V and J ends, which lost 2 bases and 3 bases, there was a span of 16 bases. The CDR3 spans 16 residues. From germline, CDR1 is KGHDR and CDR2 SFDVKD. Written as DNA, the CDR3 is TGTGCCACCAGTGATTCCACCGTTGTAGGTTTCTACGAGCAGTACTTC. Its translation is CATSDSTVVGFYEQYF.

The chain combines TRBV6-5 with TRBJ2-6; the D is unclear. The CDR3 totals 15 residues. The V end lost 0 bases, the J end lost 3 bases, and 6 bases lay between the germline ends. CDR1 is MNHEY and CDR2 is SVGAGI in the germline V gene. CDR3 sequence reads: CASSYSGIGANVLTF. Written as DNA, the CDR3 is TGTGCCAGCAGTTACTCAGGGATTGGGGCCAACGTCCTGACTTTC.

The CDR3 reads CASKSTDTQYF. The CDR3 nucleotides are TGCGCCAGCAAAAGCACAGATACGCAGTATTTT. The genes are TRBV10-2 and TRBJ2-3; D ambiguous. V dropped 7 bases and J dropped 0 bases, with 2 bases sitting between them. Looked up from germline, CDR1 is WSHSY and CDR2 is SAAADI. CDR3 size: 11 residues.

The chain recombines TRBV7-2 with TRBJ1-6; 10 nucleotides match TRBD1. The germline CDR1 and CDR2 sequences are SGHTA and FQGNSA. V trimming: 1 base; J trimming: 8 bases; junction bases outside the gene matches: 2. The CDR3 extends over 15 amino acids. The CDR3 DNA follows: TGTGCCAGCAGCTTAGTAGGGACAGGGGATTCACCCCTCCACTTT. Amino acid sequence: CASSLVGTGDSPLHF. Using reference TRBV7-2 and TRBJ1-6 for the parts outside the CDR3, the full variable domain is GAGVSQSPSNKVTEKGKDVELRCDPISGHTALYWYRQSLGQGLEFLIYFQGNSAPDKSGLPSDRFSAERTGGSVSTLTIQRTQQEDSAVYLCASSLVGTGDSPLHFGNGTRLTVT.

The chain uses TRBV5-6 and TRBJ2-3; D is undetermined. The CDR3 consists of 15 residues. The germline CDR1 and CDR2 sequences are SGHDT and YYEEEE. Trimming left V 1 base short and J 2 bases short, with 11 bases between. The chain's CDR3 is CASSLKGGATDTQYF. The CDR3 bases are TGTGCCAGCAGCTTGAAGGGCGGAGCCACAGATACGCAGTATTTT.

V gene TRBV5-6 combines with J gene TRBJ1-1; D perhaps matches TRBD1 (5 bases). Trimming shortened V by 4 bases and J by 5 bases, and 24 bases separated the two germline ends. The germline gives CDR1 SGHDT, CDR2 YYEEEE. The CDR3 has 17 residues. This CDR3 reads CASSPRTTGTQRTEAFF. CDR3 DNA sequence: TGTGCCAGCAGCCCCCGGACAACGGGAACGCAACGGACTGAAGCTTTCTTT.

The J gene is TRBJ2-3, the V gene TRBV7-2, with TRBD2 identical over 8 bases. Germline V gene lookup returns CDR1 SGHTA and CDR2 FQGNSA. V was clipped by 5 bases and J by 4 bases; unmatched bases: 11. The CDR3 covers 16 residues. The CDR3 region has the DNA TGTGCCAGCAGCCTAGGGACTAGGACGGGCCCAGATACGCAGTATTTT. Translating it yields CASSLGTRTGPDTQYF.

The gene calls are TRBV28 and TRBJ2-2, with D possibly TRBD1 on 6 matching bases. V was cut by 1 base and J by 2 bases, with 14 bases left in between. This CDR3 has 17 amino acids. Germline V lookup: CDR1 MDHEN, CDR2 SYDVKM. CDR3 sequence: CASSLSSGTPNTGELFF. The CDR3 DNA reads TGTGCCAGCAGTTTATCCTCCGGGACACCCAACACCGGGGAGCTGTTTTTT.

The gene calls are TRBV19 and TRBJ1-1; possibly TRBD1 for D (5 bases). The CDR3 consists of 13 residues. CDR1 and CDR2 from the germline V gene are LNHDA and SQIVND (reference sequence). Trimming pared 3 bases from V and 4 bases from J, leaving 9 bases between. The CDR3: CASSMATVTEAFF. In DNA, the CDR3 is TGTGCCAGTAGTATGGCGACAGTCACTGAAGCTTTCTTT. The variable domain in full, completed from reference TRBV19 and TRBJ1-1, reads DGGITQSPKYLFRKEGQNVTLSCEQNLNHDAMYWYRQDPGQGLRLIYYSQIVNDFQKGDIAEGYSVSREKKESFPLTVTSAQKNPTAFYLCASSMATVTEAFFGQGTRLTVV.

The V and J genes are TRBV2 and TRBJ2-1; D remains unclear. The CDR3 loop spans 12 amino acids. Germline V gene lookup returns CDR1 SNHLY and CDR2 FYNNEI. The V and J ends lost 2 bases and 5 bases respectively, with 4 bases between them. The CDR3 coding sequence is TGTGCCAGCAGTGAACAGAACAATGAGCAGTTCTTC. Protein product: CASSEQNNEQFF. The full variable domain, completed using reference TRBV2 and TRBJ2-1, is EPEVTQTPSHQVTQMGQEVILRCVPISNHLYFYWYRQILGQKVEFLVSFYNNEISEKSEIFDDQFSVERPDGSNFTLKIRSTKLEDSAMYFCASSEQNNEQFFGPGTRLTVL.

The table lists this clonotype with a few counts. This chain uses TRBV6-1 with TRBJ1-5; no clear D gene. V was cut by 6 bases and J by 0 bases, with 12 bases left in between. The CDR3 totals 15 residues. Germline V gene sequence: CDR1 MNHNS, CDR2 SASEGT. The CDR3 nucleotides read TGTGCCAGCAGAAATTCTGGCCTTAGCAATCAGCCCCAGCATTTT. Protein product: CASRNSGLSNQPQHF.

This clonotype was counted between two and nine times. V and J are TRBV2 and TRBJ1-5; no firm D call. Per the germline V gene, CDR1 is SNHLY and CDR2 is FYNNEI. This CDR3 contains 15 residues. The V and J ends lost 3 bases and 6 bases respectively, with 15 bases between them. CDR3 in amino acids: CASSEGDKGSQPQHF. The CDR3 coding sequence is TGTGCCAGCAGTGAGGGCGACAAGGGAAGTCAGCCCCAGCATTTT.

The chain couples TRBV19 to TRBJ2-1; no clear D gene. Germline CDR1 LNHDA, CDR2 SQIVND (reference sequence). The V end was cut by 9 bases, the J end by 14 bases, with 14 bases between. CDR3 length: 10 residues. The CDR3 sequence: CARPALREFF. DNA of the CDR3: TGTGCCAGACCGGCGCTTCGGGAGTTCTTC. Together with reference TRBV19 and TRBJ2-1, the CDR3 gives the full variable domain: DGGITQSPKYLFRKEGQNVTLSCEQNLNHDAMYWYRQDPGQGLRLIYYSQIVNDFQKGDIAEGYSVSREKKESFPLTVTSAQKNPTAFYLCARPALREFFGPGTRLTVL.

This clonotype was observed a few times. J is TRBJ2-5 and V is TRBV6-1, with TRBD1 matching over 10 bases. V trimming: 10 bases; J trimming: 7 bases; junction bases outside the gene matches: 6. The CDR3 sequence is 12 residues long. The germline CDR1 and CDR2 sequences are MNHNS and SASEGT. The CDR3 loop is CATGQGVGTQYF. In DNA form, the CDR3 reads TGTGCCACCGGACAGGGGGTGGGGACCCAGTACTTC.

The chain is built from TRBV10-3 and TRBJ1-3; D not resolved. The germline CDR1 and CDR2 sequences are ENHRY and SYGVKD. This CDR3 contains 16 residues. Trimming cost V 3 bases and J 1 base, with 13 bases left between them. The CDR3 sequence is CAISDVRRGSGNTIYF. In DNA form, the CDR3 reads TGTGCCATCAGTGACGTCCGGCGCGGATCTGGAAACACCATATATTTT.

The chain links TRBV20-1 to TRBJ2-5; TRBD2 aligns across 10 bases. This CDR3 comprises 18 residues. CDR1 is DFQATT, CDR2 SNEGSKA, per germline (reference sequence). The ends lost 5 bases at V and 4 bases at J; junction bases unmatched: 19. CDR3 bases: TGCAGTGCTGCCCAATACTTGCCGAGCGGGGGGGCCGCAGAGACCCAGTACTTC. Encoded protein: CSAAQYLPSGGAAETQYF.

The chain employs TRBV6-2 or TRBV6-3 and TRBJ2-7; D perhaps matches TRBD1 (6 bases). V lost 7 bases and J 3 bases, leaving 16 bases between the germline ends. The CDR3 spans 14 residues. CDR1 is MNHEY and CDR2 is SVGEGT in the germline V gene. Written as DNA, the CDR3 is TGTGCCAGCACCCAACCCAGGGGTTACTACGAGCAGTACTTC. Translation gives CASTQPRGYYEQYF.

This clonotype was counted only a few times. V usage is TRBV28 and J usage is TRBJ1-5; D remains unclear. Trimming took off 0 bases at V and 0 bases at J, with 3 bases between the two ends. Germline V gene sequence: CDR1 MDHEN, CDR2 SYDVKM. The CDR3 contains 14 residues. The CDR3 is CASSLWDSNQPQHF. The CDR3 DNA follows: TGTGCCAGCAGTTTATGGGATAGCAATCAGCCCCAGCATTTT.